Shown below are 2 T cell receptor beta chains from a single sample sequenced in a study of cytomegalovirus exposure and HLA in healthy donors. This PCR relied on a set of 60 Vbeta primers and 13 Jbeta primers. Clones were read by immunoSEQ multiplex PCR, and TCRdb kept only the in-frame ones, dropping some. The sample has about 120,000 clones, 77% seen once. Sequenced material: PBMCs. These receptors originate from a man younger than 30 in good health and CMV-seropositive.

The V and J genes are TRBV7-8 and TRBJ2-5; D possibly corresponds to TRBD2 (5 bases). Germline V CDR1 and CDR2: SGHVS, FQNEAQ. The CDR3 is 14 residues long. V lost 5 bases and J 5 bases, leaving 15 bases between the germline ends. CDR3 in amino acids: CASSPREGRETQYF. CDR3 DNA: TGTGCCAGCAGCCCCCGCGAGGGCCGGGAGACCCAGTACTTC.

The rearrangement uses TRBV19 and TRBJ1-2; 11 bases match TRBD1. CDR3 length: 15 amino acids. The germline V gene encodes CDR1 LNHDA and CDR2 SQIVND (reference sequence). J lost 2 bases, V lost 5 bases, and 4 bases had no gene match. CDR3 nucleotides: TGTGCCAGTAGTGTTGGGACAGGGGGGAACTATGGCTACACCTTC. Encoded protein: CASSVGTGGNYGYTF.